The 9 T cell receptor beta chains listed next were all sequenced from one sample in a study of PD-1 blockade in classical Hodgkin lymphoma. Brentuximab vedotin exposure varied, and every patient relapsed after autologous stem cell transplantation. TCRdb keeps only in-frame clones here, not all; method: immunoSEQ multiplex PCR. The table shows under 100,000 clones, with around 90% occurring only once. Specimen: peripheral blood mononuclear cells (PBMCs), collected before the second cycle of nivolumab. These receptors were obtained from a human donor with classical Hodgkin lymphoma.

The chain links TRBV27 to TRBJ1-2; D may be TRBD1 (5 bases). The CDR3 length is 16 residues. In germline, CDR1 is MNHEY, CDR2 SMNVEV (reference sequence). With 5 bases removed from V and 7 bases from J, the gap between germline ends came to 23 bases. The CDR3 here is CASSELGDPGTFGYTF. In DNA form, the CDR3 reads TGTGCCAGCAGTGAACTGGGGGACCCCGGAACGTTTGGCTACACCTTC.

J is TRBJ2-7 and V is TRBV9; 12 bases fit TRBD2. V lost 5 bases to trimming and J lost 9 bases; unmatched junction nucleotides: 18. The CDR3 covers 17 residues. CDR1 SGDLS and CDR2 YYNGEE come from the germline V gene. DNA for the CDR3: TGTGCCAGCAGACCGCTAGCGGGAGGGCTATACGACGGTGGGCAGTACTTC. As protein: CASRPLAGGLYDGGQYF. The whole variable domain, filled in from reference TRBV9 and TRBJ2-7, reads DSGVTQTPKHLITATGQRVTLRCSPRSGDLSVYWYQQSLDQGLQFLIQYYNGEERAKGNILERFSAQQFPDLHSELNLSSLELGDSALYFCASRPLAGGLYDGGQYFGPGTRLTVT.

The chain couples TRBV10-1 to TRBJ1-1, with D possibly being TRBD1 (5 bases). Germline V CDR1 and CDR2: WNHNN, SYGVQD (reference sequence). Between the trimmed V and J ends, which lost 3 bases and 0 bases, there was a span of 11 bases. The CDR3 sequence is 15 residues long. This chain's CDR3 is CASSEQEGLNTEAFF. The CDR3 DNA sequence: TGCGCCAGCAGTGAACAGGAGGGACTGAACACTGAAGCTTTCTTT.

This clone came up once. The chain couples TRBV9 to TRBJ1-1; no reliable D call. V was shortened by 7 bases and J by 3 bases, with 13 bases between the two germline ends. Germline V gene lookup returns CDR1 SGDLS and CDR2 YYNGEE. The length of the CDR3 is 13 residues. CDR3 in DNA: TGTGCCAGCTCCGGTGGGGTGTACACTGAAGCTTTCTTT. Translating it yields CASSGGVYTEAFF. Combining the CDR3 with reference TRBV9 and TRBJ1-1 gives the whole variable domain DSGVTQTPKHLITATGQRVTLRCSPRSGDLSVYWYQQSLDQGLQFLIQYYNGEERAKGNILERFSAQQFPDLHSELNLSSLELGDSALYFCASSGGVYTEAFFGQGTRLTVV.

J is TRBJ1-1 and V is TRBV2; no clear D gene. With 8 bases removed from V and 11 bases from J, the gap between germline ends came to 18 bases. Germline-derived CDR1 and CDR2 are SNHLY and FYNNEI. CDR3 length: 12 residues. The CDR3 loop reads CASGADAVGAFF. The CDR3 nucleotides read TGTGCCAGCGGCGCCGATGCGGTAGGGGCTTTCTTT.

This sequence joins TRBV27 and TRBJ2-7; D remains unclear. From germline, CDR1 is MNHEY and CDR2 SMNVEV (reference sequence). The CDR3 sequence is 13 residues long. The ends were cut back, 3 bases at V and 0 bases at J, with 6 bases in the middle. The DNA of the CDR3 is TGTGCCAGCAGTTTGGCCCCCTCCTACGAGCAGTACTTC. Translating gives CASSLAPSYEQYF.

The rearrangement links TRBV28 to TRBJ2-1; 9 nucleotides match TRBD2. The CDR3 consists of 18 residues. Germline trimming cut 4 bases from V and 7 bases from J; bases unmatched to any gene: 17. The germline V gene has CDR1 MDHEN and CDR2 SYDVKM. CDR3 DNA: TGTGCCAGCAGTTCATACCCCCAATTAGCGGGGGTCCCGAATGAGCAGTTCTTC. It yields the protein CASSSYPQLAGVPNEQFF. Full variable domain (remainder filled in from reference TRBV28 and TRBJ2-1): DVKVTQSSRYLVKRTGEKVFLECVQDMDHENMFWYRQDPGLGLRLIYFSYDVKMKEKGDIPEGYSVSREKKERFSLILESASTNQTSMYLCASSSYPQLAGVPNEQFFGPGTRLTVL.

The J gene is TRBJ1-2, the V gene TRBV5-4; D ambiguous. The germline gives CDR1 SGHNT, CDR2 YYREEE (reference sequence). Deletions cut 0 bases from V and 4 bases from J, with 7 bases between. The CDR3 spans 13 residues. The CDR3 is CASSLEQTYGYTF. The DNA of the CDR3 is TGTGCCAGCAGCTTGGAGCAGACCTATGGCTACACCTTC.

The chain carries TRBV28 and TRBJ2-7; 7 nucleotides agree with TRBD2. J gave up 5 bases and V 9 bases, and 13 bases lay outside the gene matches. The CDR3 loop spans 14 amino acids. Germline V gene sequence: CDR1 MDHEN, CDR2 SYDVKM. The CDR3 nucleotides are TGTGCCAGTAACCGGGGCGGGAGTCGCCACGAGCAGTACTTC. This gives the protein CASNRGGSRHEQYF.